The present T cell receptor (beta chain) was sequenced within a study of control samples from healthy donors and cancer patients. TCRdb's table, derived via immunoSEQ multiplex PCR, lists solely in-frame clones and lacks some. The sample has approximately 180,000 clones, around 94% seen once. Between the trimmed V and J ends, which lost 4 bases and 7 bases, there was a span of 11 bases. The CDR3 totals 14 residues. Per the germline V gene, CDR1 is KGHSH and CDR2 is LQKENI. The chain employs TRBV18 and TRBJ1-6; possible D gene TRBD1, 6 bases. This TCR was sampled from a woman between 18 and 29 years old in good health. Specimen: blood. Here the CDR3 reads CASSQDRTNSPLHF. CDR3 DNA: TGTGCCAGCTCACAAGACAGGACAAATTCACCCCTCCACTTT. Filled out from reference TRBV18 and TRBJ1-6, the complete variable domain reads NAGVMQNPRHLVRRRGQEARLRCSPMKGHSHVYWYRQLPEEGLKFMVYLQKENIIDESGMPKERFSAEFPKEGPSILRIQQVVRGDSAAYFCASSQDRTNSPLHFGNGTRLTVT.